The 2 T cell receptor beta chains given below trace back to one sample, sequenced in a study of blood T cell repertoires in COVID-19. The protocol was immunoSEQ multiplex PCR, while the TCRdb copy is restricted to in-frame clones and leaves out a portion. This sample carries over 200,000 clones, 75% to 90% of them seen once, and the ten largest clones take 3.7%. The material sequenced was PBMCs or T cells enriched from blood (not recorded which). Receptors were obtained from a woman between 25 and 40 years old who had been exposed to COVID-19.

The sample holds one count of this clone. The chain links TRBV7-2 to TRBJ1-1; the D gene is possibly TRBD1 (5 bases). CDR1 is SGHTA and CDR2 is FQGNSA in the germline V gene. V was clipped by 2 bases and J by 0 bases, with 16 bases between them. The CDR3 covers 17 residues. CDR3 amino acids: CASSLTTVTLMNTEAFF. In nucleotides, the CDR3 is TGTGCCAGCAGCTTAACGACAGTTACCCTCATGAACACTGAAGCTTTCTTT.

The rearrangement uses TRBV19 and TRBJ2-2; 8 nucleotides match TRBD2. The CDR3 runs 16 residues. The germline V gene encodes CDR1 LNHDA and CDR2 SQIVND (reference sequence). The V gene end was trimmed by 4 bases and the J gene end by 6 bases; junction bases not matched to a gene: 10. CDR3 DNA: TGTGCCAGTAGTAAGCAGGCGGGGACTAGGGCCGGGGAGCTGTTTTTT. Its translation: CASSKQAGTRAGELFF.